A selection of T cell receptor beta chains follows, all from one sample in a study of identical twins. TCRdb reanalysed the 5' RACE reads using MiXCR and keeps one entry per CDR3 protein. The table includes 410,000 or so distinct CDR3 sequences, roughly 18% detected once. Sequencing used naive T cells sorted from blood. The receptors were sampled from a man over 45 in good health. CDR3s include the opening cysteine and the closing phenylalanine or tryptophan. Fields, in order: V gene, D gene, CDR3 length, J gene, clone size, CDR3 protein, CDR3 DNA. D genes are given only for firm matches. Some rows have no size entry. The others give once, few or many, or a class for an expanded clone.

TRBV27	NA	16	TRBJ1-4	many	CASSLGFGYDNEKLFF	TGTGCCAGCAGTTTAGGTTTCGGGTACGATAATGAAAAACTGTTTTTT
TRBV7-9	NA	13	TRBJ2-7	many	CASSLDSPHEQYF	TGTGCCAGCAGCTTGGACAGCCCCCACGAGCAGTACTTC
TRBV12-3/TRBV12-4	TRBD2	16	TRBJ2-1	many	CASSFGGGLAGDEQFF	TGTGCCAGCAGTTTCGGGGGGGGACTAGCGGGAGATGAGCAGTTCTTC
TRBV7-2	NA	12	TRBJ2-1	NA	CASERVYNEQFF	TGTGCCAGCGAACGGGTGTACAATGAGCAGTTCTTC
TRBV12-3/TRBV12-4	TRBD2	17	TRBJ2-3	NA	CASSPGTSGTVTDTQYF	TGTGCCAGCAGTCCCGGGACTAGCGGGACCGTGACAGATACGCAGTATTTT
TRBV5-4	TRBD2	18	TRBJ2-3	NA	CASSLNLLAGAQGDTQYF	TGTGCCAGCAGCTTGAATCTTCTAGCGGGGGCCCAGGGAGATACGCAGTATTTT
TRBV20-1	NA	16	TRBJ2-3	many	CSARDVLGISTDTQYF	TGCAGTGCTAGAGATGTACTCGGGATTAGCACAGATACGCAGTATTTT
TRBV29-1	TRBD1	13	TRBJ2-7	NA	CSVGGTGRYEQYF	TGCAGCGTTGGAGGGACAGGACGCTACGAGCAGTACTTC
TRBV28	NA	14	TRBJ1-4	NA	CASSLPPRGEKLFF	TGTGCCAGCAGTTTACCCCCTCGCGGTGAAAAACTGTTTTTT
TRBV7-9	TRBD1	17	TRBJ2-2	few	CASTQAVATGGAGELFF	TGTGCCAGCACCCAAGCCGTCGCGACAGGGGGAGCCGGGGAGCTGTTTTTT
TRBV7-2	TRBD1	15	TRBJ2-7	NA	CASSLDPGGTYEQYF	TGTGCCAGCAGCTTAGACCCAGGGGGCACCTACGAGCAGTACTTC
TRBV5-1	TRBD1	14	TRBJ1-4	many	CASSLGQGTEKLFF	TGCGCCAGCAGCCTAGGACAGGGGACCGAAAAACTGTTTTTT
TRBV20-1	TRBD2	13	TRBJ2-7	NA	CSAVLAGTNLKYF	TGCAGTGCGGTGCTAGCGGGAACGAATCTCAAGTACTTC
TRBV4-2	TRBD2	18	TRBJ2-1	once	CASSQGTSGGAPYNEQFF	TGTGCCAGCAGCCAAGGGACTAGCGGGGGGGCCCCGTACAATGAGCAGTTCTTC
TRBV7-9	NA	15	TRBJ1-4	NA	CASREEISGREKLFF	TGTGCCAGCAGGGAGGAGATCTCCGGGCGCGAAAAACTGTTTTTT
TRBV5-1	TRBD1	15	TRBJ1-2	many	CASSPSTGLNYGYTF	TGCGCCAGCAGCCCGTCGACAGGGCTGAACTATGGCTACACCTTC
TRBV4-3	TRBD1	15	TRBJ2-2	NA	CASSYQGVNTGELFF	TGCGCCAGCAGCTACCAGGGGGTCAACACCGGGGAGCTGTTTTTT
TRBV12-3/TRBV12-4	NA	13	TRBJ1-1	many	CASSAGIEYEAFF	TGTGCCAGCAGTGCCGGGATAGAATATGAAGCTTTCTTT
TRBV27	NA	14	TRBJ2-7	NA	CASSLPDHSYEQYF	TGTGCCAGCAGTCTTCCGGACCACTCCTACGAGCAGTACTTC
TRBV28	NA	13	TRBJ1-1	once	CASRPGTNTEAFF	TGTGCCAGCAGACCGGGAACCAACACTGAAGCTTTCTTT
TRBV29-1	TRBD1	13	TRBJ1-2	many	CSVEERDSYGYTF	TGCAGCGTTGAAGAAAGGGACAGCTATGGCTACACCTTC
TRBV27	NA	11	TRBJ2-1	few	CASSNGGEQFF	TGTGCCAGCAGTAATGGAGGAGAGCAGTTCTTC
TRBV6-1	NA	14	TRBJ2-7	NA	CATADIPRSYEQYF	TGTGCCACCGCGGACATACCGAGATCCTACGAGCAGTACTTC
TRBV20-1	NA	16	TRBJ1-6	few	CSARSTTDRVNSPLHF	TGCAGTGCTAGATCAACCACGGACAGAGTGAATTCACCCCTCCACTTT
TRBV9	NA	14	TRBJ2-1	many	CASSYSISGDEQFF	TGTGCCAGCTCCTACTCTATTTCCGGGGATGAGCAGTTCTTC
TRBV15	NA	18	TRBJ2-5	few	CATSRDITTGARRETQYF	TGTGCCACCAGCAGAGATATAACTACAGGTGCGAGACGCGAGACCCAGTACTTC
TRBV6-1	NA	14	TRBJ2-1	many	CASSPPTRTNEQFF	TGTGCCAGCAGCCCCCCAACTCGGACGAATGAGCAGTTCTTC
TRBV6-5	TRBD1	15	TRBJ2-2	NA	CASSLQGAGTGELFF	TGTGCCAGCAGTTTACAGGGGGCAGGGACCGGGGAGCTGTTTTTT
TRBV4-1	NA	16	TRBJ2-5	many	CASSQFWQGRPETQYF	TGCGCCAGCAGCCAATTCTGGCAGGGAAGACCAGAGACCCAGTACTTC
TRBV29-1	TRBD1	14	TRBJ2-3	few	CSAWDRGSTDTQYF	TGCAGCGCCTGGGACAGGGGTAGCACAGATACGCAGTATTTT
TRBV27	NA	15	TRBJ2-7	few	CASSGSGRDPYEQYF	TGTGCCAGCAGTGGCTCAGGGCGGGATCCCTACGAGCAGTACTTC
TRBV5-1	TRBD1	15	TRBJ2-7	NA	CASSGLTGAEYEQYF	TGCGCCAGCAGCGGACTGACAGGGGCCGAGTACGAGCAGTACTTC